This T cell receptor (beta chain) was identified in a study of tumor and adjacent non-tumor tissue in lung cancer. The wider study: Stage I to III disease affected about nine men and 5 women aged roughly 31 to 80.

Three rounds of nested PCR, following a modified ARM-PCR protocol, produced the TCRbeta library. TCRdb recomputed calls from the multiplex PCR reads with MiXCR, one row per CDR3 protein. Here the sample spans 120,000 or so distinct CDR3 sequences, 66% being singletons. Findings of the study overall: TCR diversity was significantly greater in tumor than normal lung tissue.

This sample's RNA came from whole unsorted tissue. Donors were chemotherapy-naive, newly diagnosed lung cancer surgical patients in China, August–late 2014. This CDR3 spans 13 amino acids. Per germline, CDR1 SGHTA and CDR2 FQGTGA. Concerning this clonotype: The antigen remains undetermined. Sequence at one end of the junction differs from germline and may be a read error.

The sequenced sample consisted of lung tumor tissue. The J gene is TRBJ1-1, the V gene TRBV7-3; no definite D call. This clonotype originated in a man younger than 40 with non-small cell lung cancer. CDR3 DNA: TGTACCATCAGCTTAACAGTGAACACTGAAGCTTCCTTT. Its translation: CTISLTVNTEASF.